This T cell receptor (beta chain) was profiled in a study of blood T cell repertoires in COVID-19. The wider study: Sites in the United States, Italy and Spain provided acute and convalescent COVID-19 samples. PBMCs, B-cell-depleted T cells, or T cells were the source of the cDNA or gDNA that made up the material.

TCRdb's copy holds only in-frame clones and misses some; the assay was immunoSEQ multiplex PCR. The sample lists 200,000 to 300,000 clones; over 90% were seen once. The CDR3 length is 14 residues. Germline CDR1 SGHRS, CDR2 YFSETQ. The V end was cut by 0 bases, the J end by 7 bases, with 13 bases between. The genes are TRBV5-1 and TRBJ1-2; the D is unclear. This sequence originates from a man younger than 40 with COVID-19, enrolled during active disease. The sample consisted of peripheral blood. CDR3 DNA: TGCGCCAGCAGCTTGGAGTCTGCTTTCGGTGGCTACACCTTC. This codes for CASSLESAFGGYTF.